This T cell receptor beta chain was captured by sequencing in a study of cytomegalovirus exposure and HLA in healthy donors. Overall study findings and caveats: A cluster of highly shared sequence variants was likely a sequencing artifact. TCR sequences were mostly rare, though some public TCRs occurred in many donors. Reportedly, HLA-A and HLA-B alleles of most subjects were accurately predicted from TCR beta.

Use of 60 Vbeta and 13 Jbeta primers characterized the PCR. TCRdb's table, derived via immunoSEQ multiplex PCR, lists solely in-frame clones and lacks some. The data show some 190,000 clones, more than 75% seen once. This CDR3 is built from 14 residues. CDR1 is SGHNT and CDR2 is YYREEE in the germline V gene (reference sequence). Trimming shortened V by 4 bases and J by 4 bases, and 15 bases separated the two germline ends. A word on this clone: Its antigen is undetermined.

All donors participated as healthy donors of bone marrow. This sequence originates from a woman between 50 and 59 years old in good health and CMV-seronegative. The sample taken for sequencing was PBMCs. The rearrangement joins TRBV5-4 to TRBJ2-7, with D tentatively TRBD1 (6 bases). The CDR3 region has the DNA TGTGCCAGCAGCGCGACCACTACAGGGTACGAGCAGTACTTC. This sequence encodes CASSATTTGYEQYF.